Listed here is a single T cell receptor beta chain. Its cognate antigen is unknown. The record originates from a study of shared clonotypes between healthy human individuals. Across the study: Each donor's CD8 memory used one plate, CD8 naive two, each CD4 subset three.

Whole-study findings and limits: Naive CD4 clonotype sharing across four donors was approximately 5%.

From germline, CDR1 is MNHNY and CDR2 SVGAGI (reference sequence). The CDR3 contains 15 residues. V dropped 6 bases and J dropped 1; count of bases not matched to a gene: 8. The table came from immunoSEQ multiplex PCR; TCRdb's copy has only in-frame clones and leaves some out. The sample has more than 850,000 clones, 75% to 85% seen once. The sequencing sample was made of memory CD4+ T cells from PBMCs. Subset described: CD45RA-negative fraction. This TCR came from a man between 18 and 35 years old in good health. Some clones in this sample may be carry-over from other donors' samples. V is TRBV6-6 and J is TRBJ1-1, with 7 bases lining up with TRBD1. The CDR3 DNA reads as TGTGCCAGCAGGTCGGGACAGTCCCAGAACACTGAAGCTTTCTTT. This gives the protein CASRSGQSQNTEAFF.